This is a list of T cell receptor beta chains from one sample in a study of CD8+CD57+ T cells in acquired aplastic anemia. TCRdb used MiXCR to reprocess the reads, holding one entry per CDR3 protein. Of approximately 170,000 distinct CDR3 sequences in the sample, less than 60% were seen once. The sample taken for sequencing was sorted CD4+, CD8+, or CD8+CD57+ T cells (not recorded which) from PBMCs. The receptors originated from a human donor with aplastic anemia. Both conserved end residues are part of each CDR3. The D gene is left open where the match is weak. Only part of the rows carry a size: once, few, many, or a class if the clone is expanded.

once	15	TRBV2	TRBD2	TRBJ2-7	CASIVLAGATYEQYF	TGTGCCAGCATCGTACTAGCGGGCGCGACCTACGAGCAGTACTTC
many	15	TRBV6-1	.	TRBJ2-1	CASSEERKGHNEQFF	TGTGCCAGCAGTGAAGAGAGAAAGGGCCACAATGAGCAGTTCTTC
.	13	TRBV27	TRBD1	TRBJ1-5	CASRGQRGQPQHF	TGTGCCAGCAGGGGACAGAGGGGTCAGCCCCAGCATTTT
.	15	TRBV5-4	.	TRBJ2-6	CASSLETPGANVLTF	TGTGCCAGCAGCTTGGAGACCCCTGGGGCCAACGTCCTGACTTTC
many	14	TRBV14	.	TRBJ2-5	CASSLGGPGRTQYF	TGTGCCAGCAGCCTCGGGGGCCCCGGGCGGACCCAGTACTTC
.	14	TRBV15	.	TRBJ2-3	CATSSGEGTDTQYF	TGTGCCACCAGCAGCGGGGAGGGCACAGATACGCAGTATTTT
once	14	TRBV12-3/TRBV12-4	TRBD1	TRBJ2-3	CASYRGLLTDTQYF	TGTGCCAGCTACAGGGGGCTGTTGACAGATACGCAGTATTTT
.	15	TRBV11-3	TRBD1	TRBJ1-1	CASSSDRGMNTEAFF	TGTGCCAGCAGTTCAGACAGGGGCATGAACACTGAAGCTTTCTTT
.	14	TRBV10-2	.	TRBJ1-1	CASTKRKENTEAFF	TGCGCCAGCACAAAGCGGAAGGAGAACACTGAAGCTTTCTTT
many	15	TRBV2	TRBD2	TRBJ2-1	CASSEGTISYNEQFF	TGTGCCAGCAGTGAGGGGACTATTTCCTACAATGAGCAGTTCTTC
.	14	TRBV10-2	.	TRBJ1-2	CASSQEDRLNGYTF	TGCGCCAGCAGCCAAGAGGACAGACTAAATGGCTACACCTTC
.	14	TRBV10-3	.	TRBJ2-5	CAISEGQTNQPQYF	TGTGCCATCAGTGAGGGGCAGACAAATCAGCCCCAGTACTTC
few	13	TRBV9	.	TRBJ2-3	CASSDGLEDTQYF	TGTGCCAGCAGCGACGGTCTTGAAGATACGCAGTATTTT
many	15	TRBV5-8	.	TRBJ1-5	CASSLGVGKDQPQHF	TGTGCCAGCAGCTTAGGGGTCGGAAAGGATCAGCCCCAGCATTTT
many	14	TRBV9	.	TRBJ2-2	CASSGRGNTGELFF	TGTGCCAGCAGTGGTAGGGGAAACACCGGGGAGCTGTTTTTT
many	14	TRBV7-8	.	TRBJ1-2	CASSLAGEDYGYTF	TGTGCCAGCAGCTTAGCGGGGGAGGACTATGGCTACACCTTC
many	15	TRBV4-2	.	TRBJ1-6	CASSQEWGRNSPLHF	TGTGCCAGCAGCCAAGAATGGGGGCGTAATTCACCCCTCCACTTT
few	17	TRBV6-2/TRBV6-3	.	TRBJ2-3	CASSYEGREPFTDTQYF	TGTGCCAGCAGTTACGAAGGCAGGGAACCCTTCACAGATACGCAGTATTTT
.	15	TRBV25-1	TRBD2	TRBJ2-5	CASSGTSGSGETQYF	TGTGCCAGCAGCGGGACTAGCGGGAGCGGCGAGACCCAGTACTTC
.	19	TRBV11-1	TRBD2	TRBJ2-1	CASSTLAVTAGGGHNEQFF	TGTGCCAGCAGTACACTAGCGGTCACAGCGGGAGGCGGCCACAATGAGCAGTTCTTC
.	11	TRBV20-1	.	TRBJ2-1	CSARPENEQFF	TGCAGTGCTAGGCCGGAGAATGAGCAGTTCTTC
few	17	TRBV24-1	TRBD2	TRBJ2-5	CATSDPPTSGGEETQYF	TGTGCCACCAGTGATCCCCCGACTAGCGGGGGAGAAGAGACCCAGTACTTC
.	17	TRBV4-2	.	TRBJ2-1	CASSQGVGTGSYNEQFF	TGTGCCAGCAGCCAAGGGGTTGGGACGGGCTCCTACAATGAGCAGTTCTTC
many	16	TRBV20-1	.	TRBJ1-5	CSARDPLGGGGQPQHF	TGCAGTGCTAGAGATCCCCTCGGGGGGGGAGGCCAGCCCCAGCATTTT
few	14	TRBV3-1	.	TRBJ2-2	CASSQGRGIGELFF	TGTGCCAGCAGCCAAGGAAGGGGGATCGGGGAGCTGTTTTTT
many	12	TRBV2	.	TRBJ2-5	CASRVVQETQYF	TGTGCCAGCAGGGTTGTCCAAGAGACCCAGTACTTC
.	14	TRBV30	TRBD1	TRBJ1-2	CAWSPHPGGYGYTF	TGTGCCTGGAGTCCCCATCCAGGGGGCTATGGCTACACCTTC
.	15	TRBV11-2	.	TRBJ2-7	CASSLDAGGAYEQYF	TGTGCCAGCAGCTTAGACGCAGGGGGGGCCTACGAGCAGTACTTC
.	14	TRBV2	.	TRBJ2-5	CASRGGLREETQYF	TGTGCCAGCAGGGGGGGGCTAAGGGAGGAGACCCAGTACTTC
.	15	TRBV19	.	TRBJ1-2	CASSFMGRANYGYTF	TGTGCCAGTAGTTTTATGGGGCGAGCTAACTATGGCTACACCTTC
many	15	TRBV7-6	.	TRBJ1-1	CASSSLTGLNTEAFF	TGTGCCAGCAGCTCCTTGACAGGCTTGAACACTGAAGCTTTCTTT
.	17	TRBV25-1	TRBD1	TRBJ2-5	CASSPENDRGVGETQYF	TGTGCCAGCAGTCCAGAGAACGACAGGGGTGTAGGGGAGACCCAGTACTTC
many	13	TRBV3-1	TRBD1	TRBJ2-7	CASSRRTGGEQYF	TGTGCCAGCAGCCGTCGGACAGGGGGCGAGCAGTACTTC
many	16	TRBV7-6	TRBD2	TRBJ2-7	CASSKRIIAGGYEQYF	TGTGCCAGCAGCAAGAGGATAATAGCGGGGGGCTACGAGCAGTACTTC
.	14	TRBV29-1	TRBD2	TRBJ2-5	CSVGTSGSGETQYF	TGCAGCGTTGGGACTAGCGGGAGCGGAGAGACCCAGTACTTC
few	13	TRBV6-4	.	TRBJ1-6	CASSDGTNSPLHF	TGTGCCAGCAGTGACGGGACAAATTCACCCCTCCACTTT
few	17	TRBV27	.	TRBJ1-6	CASSFTGTSSYNSPLHF	TGTGCCAGCAGTTTCACCGGAACGAGCTCCTATAATTCACCCCTCCACTTT
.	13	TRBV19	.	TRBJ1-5	CASSPNLDPPQHF	TGTGCCAGTAGTCCGAATTTAGACCCGCCCCAGCATTTT
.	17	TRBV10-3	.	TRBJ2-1	CAISESGSGRRYYEQFF	TGTGCCATCAGTGAGTCGGGGTCAGGGCGGAGGTACTATGAGCAGTTCTTC
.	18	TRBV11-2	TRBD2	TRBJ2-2	CASSAQHTSGGNTGELFF	TGTGCCAGCAGCGCACAACACACTAGCGGGGGAAACACCGGGGAGCTGTTTTTT
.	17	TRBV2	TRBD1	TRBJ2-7	CASSYAPSGQGSYEQYF	TGTGCCAGCAGTTACGCACCATCGGGACAGGGTTCCTACGAGCAGTACTTC
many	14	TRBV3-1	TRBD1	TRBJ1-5	CASSGTGGNQPQHF	TGTGCCAGCAGTGGGACAGGGGGTAATCAGCCCCAGCATTTT